This is a list of T cell receptor beta chains from one sample in a study of blood T cell repertoires in COVID-19. Using immunoSEQ multiplex PCR, the repertoire was profiled, and TCRdb retains in-frame clones only, with some absent. This table holds about 130,000 clones, 70% to 80% found once. The specimen sequenced was peripheral blood. These receptor sequences come from a human donor in a cohort sampled during active COVID-19. The conserved cysteine and the conserved F or W are not part of the CDR3 here. A row's size may be missing; if present it is once, few, many or a size class.

j_call | v_call | clone_size | cdr3_aa
TRBJ2-7 | TRBV19 | few | ASTPPGQGMSEQY
TRBJ1-2 | TRBV10-3 | - | AISEGQGYGYT
TRBJ2-1 | TRBV7-9 | - | ASSLTSGVSYNEQF
TRBJ1-2 | TRBV27 | - | ASSLQGHGQFNYGYT
TRBJ2-7 | TRBV28 | - | ASGTRGTEQY
TRBJ2-7 | TRBV2 | - | ASTATGDEQY
TRBJ1-2 | TRBV5-6 | - | ASSGLQGVDGYT
TRBJ1-2 | TRBV10-1 | medium-sized | ASSDSLNYGYT
TRBJ2-7 | TRBV21-1 | - | ASSKEPEDSLEQY
TRBJ1-1 | TRBV27 | - | ASSPARVGTEAF
TRBJ1-4 | TRBV28 | - | ASTGQGAFPNEKLF
TRBJ1-6 | TRBV28 | - | ASSQTGANNSPLH
TRBJ1-6 | TRBV7-9 | - | ASSFGRENSPLH
TRBJ2-3 | TRBV10-1 | - | ASSARVRWTGDADTQY
TRBJ1-2 | TRBV30 | - | ATSSLSNYGYT
TRBJ1-3 | TRBV7-8 | once | ASSLVGSLSVSGNTIY
TRBJ2-1 | TRBV30 | once | AWSVGGGLINEQF
TRBJ2-3 | TRBV27 | - | ASSGTGPTYTDTQY
TRBJ1-5 | TRBV3-1/TRBV3-2 | - | ASSQGSFRPQH
TRBJ2-5 | TRBV7-2 | - | ASSPDGFGGETQY
TRBJ1-1 | TRBV10-3 | - | AIKGADTEAF
TRBJ1-1 | TRBV19 | - | ASSQQGGTEAF
TRBJ1-6 | TRBV30 | - | AWFKDSKNSPLH
TRBJ1-5 | TRBV19 | - | ASSIGHTGSGNQPQH
TRBJ1-1 | TRBV15 | - | ATSKQGAANTEAF
TRBJ1-1 | TRBV7-8 | - | ASSLVKGGFKNTEAF
TRBJ2-7 | TRBV1 | - | TSSQKGETSGGHEQY
TRBJ2-3 | TRBV18 | - | ASSPTTSGGADTQY
TRBJ2-6 | TRBV5-6 | - | ASSLLTGRTGANVLT
TRBJ1-1 | TRBV6-5 | once | ASGPGQLNTEAF
TRBJ2-4 | TRBV7-8 | - | ASSLARGPSMPNIQY
TRBJ2-7 | TRBV5-1 | - | ASSVDWASGEQY
TRBJ1-1 | TRBV7-3 | - | ASSSQVNTEAF
TRBJ1-6 | TRBV7-6 | - | ASSLATSLLNSPLH
TRBJ1-3 | TRBV3-1/TRBV3-2 | - | ASSHYRSSSGNTIY
TRBJ2-7 | TRBV5-1 | once | ASSHRDTPYEQY
TRBJ2-5 | TRBV28 | - | ASSTRGGPQETQY
TRBJ2-3 | TRBV9 | - | ASSVAMGGVVDTQY
TRBJ1-5 | TRBV6-5 | - | ASSLDRDQPQH
TRBJ1-1 | TRBV19 | - | ASSIKGGNRGDTEAF
TRBJ2-5 | TRBV18 | - | ASSAGEETQY
TRBJ2-5 | TRBV2 | - | ASSFGQSQETQY
TRBJ1-1 | TRBV2 | - | ASMISWTAYTEAF
TRBJ2-5 | TRBV27 | - | ASSLGASGGTQY
TRBJ2-3 | TRBV2 | - | ASSEAGRGGTDTQY
TRBJ1-1 | TRBV27 | - | ASSPTNLRGRRTEAF